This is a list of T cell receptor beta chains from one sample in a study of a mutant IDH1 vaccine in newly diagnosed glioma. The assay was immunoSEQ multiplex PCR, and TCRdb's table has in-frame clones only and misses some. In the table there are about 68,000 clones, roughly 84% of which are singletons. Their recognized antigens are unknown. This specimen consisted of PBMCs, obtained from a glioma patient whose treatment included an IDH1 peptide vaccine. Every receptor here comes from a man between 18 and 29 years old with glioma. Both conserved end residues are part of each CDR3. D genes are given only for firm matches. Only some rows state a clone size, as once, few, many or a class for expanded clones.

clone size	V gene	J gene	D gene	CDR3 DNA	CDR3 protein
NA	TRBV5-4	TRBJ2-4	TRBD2	TGTGCCAGCAGACCCTGGACTAGCGGGGGCCTCAAAAACATTCAGTACTTC	CASRPWTSGGLKNIQYF
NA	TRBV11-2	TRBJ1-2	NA	TGTGCCAGCAGCTCACGGCTCCCCGTCCGAGGGGGCTACACCTTC	CASSSRLPVRGGYTF
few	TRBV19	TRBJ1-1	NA	TGTGCCAGTAGACCCGGGACCCCGAACACTGAAGCTTTCTTT	CASRPGTPNTEAFF
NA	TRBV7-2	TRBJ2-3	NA	TGTGCCAGCAGCTTAGTCAGTGGAGATACGCAGTATTTT	CASSLVSGDTQYF
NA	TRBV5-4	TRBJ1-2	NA	TGTGCCAGCAGCTTGAGGACATCAGCTAACTATGGCTACACCTTC	CASSLRTSANYGYTF
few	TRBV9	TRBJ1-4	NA	TGTGCCAGCGGAACAGGGCTGAATGAAAAACTGTTTTTT	CASGTGLNEKLFF
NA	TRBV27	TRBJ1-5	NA	TGTGCCAGCAGTTTATCGGTATGGCAGCCCCAGCATTTT	CASSLSVWQPQHF
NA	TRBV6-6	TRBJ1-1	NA	TGTGCTAGCAGTTTCCGTCTCCTTGGGGAGGCTGAAGCTTTCTTT	CASSFRLLGEAEAFF
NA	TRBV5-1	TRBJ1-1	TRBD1	TGCGCCAGCAGCTTGGGAGGACAGGGGGCGAGAAAGAACACTGAAGCTTTCTTT	CASSLGGQGARKNTEAFF
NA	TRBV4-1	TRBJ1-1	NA	TGCGCCAGCAGCCAAGTGGATACCGGGTCCACTGAAGCTTTCTTT	CASSQVDTGSTEAFF
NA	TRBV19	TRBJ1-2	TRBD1	TGTGCCACCTCTTCGGACAGGGGGCGCAACAATGGCTACACCTTC	CATSSDRGRNNGYTF
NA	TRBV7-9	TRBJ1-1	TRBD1	TGTGCCAGCAGCGTGACAGGGGGCCACACTGAAGCTTTCTTT	CASSVTGGHTEAFF
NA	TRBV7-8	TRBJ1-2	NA	TGTGCCAGCAGCTTGGGTCTCTATGGCTACACCTTC	CASSLGLYGYTF
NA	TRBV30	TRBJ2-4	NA	TGTGCCTGGAGCCTAGGGAGAGCCAAAAACATTCAGTACTTC	CAWSLGRAKNIQYF
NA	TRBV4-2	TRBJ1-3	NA	TGTGCCAGCAGCCAAGCTGAGGGCACTGGAAACACCATATATTTT	CASSQAEGTGNTIYF
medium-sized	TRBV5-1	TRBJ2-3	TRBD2	TGCGCCAGCAGCGTCGGGACTAGCGGGGGGTGGGATACGCAGTATTTT	CASSVGTSGGWDTQYF
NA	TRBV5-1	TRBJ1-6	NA	TGCGCCAGCAGTCAGGGGACACGAAATTCACCCCTCCACTTT	CASSQGTRNSPLHF
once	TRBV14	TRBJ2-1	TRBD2	TGTGCCAGCAGCCAAGGTGGGTGGACTAGCGGGAGCTCCTACAATGAGCAGTTCTTC	CASSQGGWTSGSSYNEQFF
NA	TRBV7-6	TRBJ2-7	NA	TGTGCCAGCAGCTTAGCGGCGGGCGGGATCTACGAGCAGTACTTC	CASSLAAGGIYEQYF